This is a list of T cell receptor beta chains from one sample in a study of beta chain features in type 1 diabetes. The table came from immunoSEQ multiplex PCR; TCRdb's copy has only in-frame clones and leaves some out. Altogether around 170,000 clones are present, approximately 9% being singletons, with the ten largest covering over 2%. Sequencing used central memory CD4+ T cells from blood. All receptors come from a woman younger than 35 in good health. Both conserved end residues are part of each CDR3. D genes are given only for firm matches. Size values are once, few and many counts, or a class for expanded clones, and some rows have none.

v_gene: TRBV30
j_gene: TRBJ2-7
abundance: few
d_gene: TRBD1
len: 12
CDR3nt: TGTGCCTACCTGACAGGGCCCTACGAGCAGTACTTC
CDR3aa: CAYLTGPYEQYF

v_gene: TRBV5-6
j_gene: TRBJ1-1
abundance: .
d_gene: TRBD1
len: 15
CDR3nt: TGTGCCAGCAGCATAGGGACAGGGGTGTCGACTGAAGCTTTCTTT
CDR3aa: CASSIGTGVSTEAFF

v_gene: TRBV7-9
j_gene: TRBJ2-7
abundance: .
d_gene: TRBD1
len: 13
CDR3nt: TGTGCCAGCTGCCCCGGACAGGCGAGGGAGCAGTACTTC
CDR3aa: CASCPGQAREQYF

v_gene: TRBV7-3
j_gene: TRBJ1-2
abundance: few
d_gene: TRBD1
len: 12
CDR3nt: TGTGCCAGCAGCTCACAGGGGCAAGGCTACACCTTC
CDR3aa: CASSSQGQGYTF

v_gene: TRBV29-1
j_gene: TRBJ1-1
abundance: few
d_gene: .
len: 13
CDR3nt: TGCAGCGTTATGCGGGCGACGAACACTGAAGCTTTCTTT
CDR3aa: CSVMRATNTEAFF

v_gene: TRBV13
j_gene: TRBJ2-3
abundance: .
d_gene: TRBD2
len: 16
CDR3nt: TGTGCCAGCAGCCCGGGACTAGCGGGGGGCACAGATACGCAGTATTTT
CDR3aa: CASSPGLAGGTDTQYF

v_gene: TRBV25-1
j_gene: TRBJ2-3
abundance: .
d_gene: .
len: 15
CDR3nt: TGTGCCAGCAGTTTGGGATGGACTAGCACAGATACGCAGTATTTT
CDR3aa: CASSLGWTSTDTQYF

v_gene: TRBV29-1
j_gene: TRBJ1-2
abundance: few
d_gene: .
len: 11
CDR3nt: TGCAGCGTTTCGAGTTACTATGGCTACACCTTC
CDR3aa: CSVSSYYGYTF

v_gene: TRBV30
j_gene: TRBJ2-3
abundance: many
d_gene: TRBD1
len: 12
CDR3nt: TGTGCCTTGGACAGGGCTTCAGATACGCAGTATTTT
CDR3aa: CALDRASDTQYF

v_gene: TRBV30
j_gene: TRBJ2-7
abundance: .
d_gene: .
len: 11
CDR3nt: TGTGCCTGGAGTGGCGGGTACGAGCAGTACTTC
CDR3aa: CAWSGGYEQYF

v_gene: TRBV30
j_gene: TRBJ1-1
abundance: .
d_gene: .
len: 17
CDR3nt: TGTGCCTGGAGTGTGGACCAGTGGGGCCAGGACCTCACTGAAGCTTTCTTT
CDR3aa: CAWSVDQWGQDLTEAFF

v_gene: TRBV18
j_gene: TRBJ2-5
abundance: few
d_gene: TRBD1
len: 15
CDR3nt: TGTGCCAGCTCACCTGGGACAGGGTCCTGGGAGACCCAGTACTTC
CDR3aa: CASSPGTGSWETQYF

v_gene: TRBV7-8
j_gene: TRBJ1-5
abundance: .
d_gene: TRBD1
len: 15
CDR3nt: TGTGCCAGCAGCTTAGCGGAGACAGGGAATCAGCCCCAGCATTTT
CDR3aa: CASSLAETGNQPQHF

v_gene: TRBV7-2
j_gene: TRBJ1-2
abundance: few
d_gene: TRBD1
len: 12
CDR3nt: TGTGCCAGCAGCTCACAGGGGCAAGGCTACACCTTC
CDR3aa: CASSSQGQGYTF

v_gene: TRBV6-6
j_gene: TRBJ1-1
abundance: few
d_gene: .
len: 13
CDR3nt: TGTGCCATCAGTGGGGGGGCCGGGACTGAAGCTTTCTTT
CDR3aa: CAISGGAGTEAFF

v_gene: TRBV6-5
j_gene: TRBJ1-2
abundance: .
d_gene: TRBD1
len: 15
CDR3nt: TGTGCCAGCAGTTCCCCGAGGGACAGTAACTATGGCTACACCTTC
CDR3aa: CASSSPRDSNYGYTF